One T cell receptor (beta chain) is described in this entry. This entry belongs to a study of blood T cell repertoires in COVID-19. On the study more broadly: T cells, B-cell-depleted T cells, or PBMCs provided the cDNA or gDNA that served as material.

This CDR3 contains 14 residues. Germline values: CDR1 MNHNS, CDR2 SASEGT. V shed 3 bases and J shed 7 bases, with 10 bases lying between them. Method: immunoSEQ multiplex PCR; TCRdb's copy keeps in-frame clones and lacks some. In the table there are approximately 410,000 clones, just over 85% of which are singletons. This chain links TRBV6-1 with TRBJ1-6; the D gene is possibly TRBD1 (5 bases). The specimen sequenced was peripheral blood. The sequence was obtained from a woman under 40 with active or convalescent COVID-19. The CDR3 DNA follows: TGTGCCAGCAGTGAGGTGGAGGGGAATTCACCCCTCCACTTT. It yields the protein CASSEVEGNSPLHF.